The 22 T cell receptor beta chains below were found in one sample sequenced in a study of OX40 agonist ivuxolimab in advanced cancers. Generated by immunoSEQ multiplex PCR, the TCRdb table keeps only in-frame clones and is missing some. Found here are about 22,000 clones, around 85% of them singletons; the top ten hold approximately 30%. The sample consisted of CD4+ or CD8+ T cells sorted from blood, taken in a trial of the OX40 agonist ivuxolimab. These TCRs come from an adult with an advanced solid tumor such as melanoma, head and neck, liver or kidney cancer.

V and J are TRBV28 and TRBJ1-1; D is unclear. Germline V lookup: CDR1 MDHEN, CDR2 SYDVKM. The CDR3 is made up of 14 amino acids. The V and J ends lost 4 bases and 1 base respectively, with 10 bases between them. In nucleotides, the CDR3 is TGTGCCAGCAGTTCGGGCCGGGAGAACACTGAAGCTTTCTTT. Protein sequence: CASSSGRENTEAFF.

The rearrangement joins TRBV29-1 to TRBJ2-1; 14 bases fit TRBD2. Trimming took 4 bases from V and 7 from J; bases not matched to a gene: 9. The CDR3 has 16 amino acids. CDR1 SQVTM and CDR2 ANQGSEA come from the germline V gene. CDR3 coding DNA: TGCAGCGTTGGAGCACGACTAGCGGGAGGGAGGAATGAGCAGTTCTTC. It translates to CSVGARLAGGRNEQFF.

The chain employs TRBV2 and TRBJ1-1; TRBD1 matches at 9 bases. The CDR3 consists of 15 residues. Germline values: CDR1 SNHLY, CDR2 FYNNEI. Unmatched junction bases numbered 5, after V lost 6 bases and J lost 0 bases. CDR3 region: CASRQGAGMNTEAFF. CDR3 bases: TGTGCCAGCAGACAGGGGGCCGGGATGAACACTGAAGCTTTCTTT.

The chain recombines TRBV28 with TRBJ2-1, with D maybe TRBD2 (7 bases). Trimming removed 9 bases from V and 4 bases from J, with 25 bases in between. This CDR3 is built from 17 residues. Germline V CDR1 and CDR2: MDHEN, SYDVKM. CDR3 sequence: CASLRGDSGLWYNEQFF. The CDR3 DNA follows: TGTGCCAGTCTGAGGGGGGATAGCGGGTTATGGTACAATGAGCAGTTCTTC.

V usage is TRBV7-9 and J usage is TRBJ1-4; unclear D gene. Trimming pared 6 bases from V and 10 bases from J, leaving 15 bases between. Germline-derived CDR1 and CDR2 are SEHNR and FQNEAQ (reference sequence). This CDR3 has 13 amino acids. The CDR3 here is CASSPGEGGKLFF. CDR3 in DNA: TGTGCCAGCAGTCCCGGGGAGGGTGGAAAACTGTTTTTT.

The chain employs TRBV28 and TRBJ2-1, with 9 bases lining up with TRBD1. The ends lost 6 bases at V and 4 bases at J; junction bases unmatched: 7. Germline CDR1 is MDHEN and CDR2 is SYDVKM. The CDR3 contains 15 residues. The CDR3 region is CASSVSTGGYNEQFF. The DNA for the CDR3 is TGTGCCAGCAGCGTATCGACAGGGGGTTACAATGAGCAGTTCTTC.

The chain carries TRBV4-1 and TRBJ2-3; 8 bases agree with TRBD2. CDR3 length: 18 residues. Trimming took 6 bases from V and 2 from J; bases not matched to a gene: 16. Germline loops: CDR1 MGHRA, CDR2 YSYEKL. The CDR3 spells CASSWERERPAHTDTQYF. In nucleotides, the CDR3 is TGCGCCAGCAGTTGGGAGCGGGAGAGACCTGCACACACAGATACGCAGTATTTT.

The chain uses TRBV28 and TRBJ2-7; a weak D match, TRBD1 (5 bases). V lost 8 bases, J lost 0 bases, and 17 bases lay in between. CDR1 is MDHEN, CDR2 SYDVKM, per germline. The CDR3 has 15 amino acids. CDR3: CASGFEAGNSYEQYF. The CDR3 coding sequence is TGTGCCAGCGGGTTTGAGGCAGGGAACTCCTACGAGCAGTACTTC.

The chain combines TRBV15 with TRBJ1-6; no reliable D call. The V gene's germline CDR1 is LNHNV and CDR2 YYDKDF (reference sequence). The CDR3 loop spans 15 amino acids. V dropped 0 bases and J dropped 3 bases, with 6 bases sitting between them. The CDR3 DNA reads as TGTGCCACCAGCAGAGATAGAGTCTATAATTCACCCCTCCACTTT. Its translation is CATSRDRVYNSPLHF.

V usage is TRBV11-3 and J usage is TRBJ2-7; the match to TRBD2 covers 10 bases. The CDR3 extends over 16 amino acids. Germline lookup yields CDR1 SGHNT and CDR2 YENEEA. V dropped 2 bases and J dropped 5; count of bases not matched to a gene: 9. For the CDR3, the DNA is TGTGCCAGCAGCTTAAAGCGGGAGGGCCCCAGGGACGAGCAGTACTTC. Translating it yields CASSLKREGPRDEQYF.

V is TRBV4-1 and J is TRBJ2-7, with D hard to call. Between the trimmed V and J ends, which lost 5 bases and 0 bases, there was a span of 11 bases. The germline gives CDR1 MGHRA, CDR2 YSYEKL. The CDR3 spans 14 residues. Written as DNA, the CDR3 is TGCGCCAGCAGCGCCCCGGGTGTCTCCTACGAGCAGTACTTC. It yields the protein CASSAPGVSYEQYF.

The gene calls are TRBV9 and TRBJ2-1, with 9 nucleotides matching TRBD2. There are 19 residues in the CDR3. V was pared by 0 bases and J by 7 bases, with 17 bases of the junction left unmatched. The germline CDR1 and CDR2 sequences are SGDLS and YYNGEE. CDR3 coding DNA: TGTGCCAGCAGCGTAGCTGGGATTGAGGCGGGAGGGCAAGGGAATGAGCAGTTCTTC. It yields the protein CASSVAGIEAGGQGNEQFF.

The chain employs TRBV9 and TRBJ2-3, with D perhaps matching TRBD1 or TRBD2 (6 bases each). The CDR3 contains 17 residues. CDR1 is SGDLS and CDR2 is YYNGEE in the germline V gene. V was pared by 0 bases and J by 0 bases, with 14 bases between. CDR3 protein: CASSVDERGVSTDTQYF. The CDR3 DNA reads as TGTGCCAGCAGCGTAGATGAAAGGGGGGTCAGCACAGATACGCAGTATTTT.

The V and J genes are TRBV6-6 and TRBJ2-7, with D unclear. This CDR3 has 15 residues. The germline V gene encodes CDR1 MNHNY and CDR2 SVGAGI (reference sequence). V dropped 0 bases and J dropped 3 bases, with 12 bases sitting between them. CDR3 amino acids: CASSYSSRPIYEQYF. CDR3 nucleotide sequence: TGTGCCAGCAGTTACTCGTCTAGGCCGATCTACGAGCAGTACTTC.

This chain uses TRBV30 with TRBJ2-7; 7 nucleotides agree with TRBD1. The germline V gene encodes CDR1 GTSNPN and CDR2 SVGIG (reference sequence). The V gene end was trimmed by 0 bases and the J gene end by 2 bases; junction bases not matched to a gene: 10. The CDR3 runs 16 residues. This CDR3 reads CAWSVPTPTGTYEQYF. The CDR3 DNA sequence: TGTGCCTGGAGTGTACCCACTCCGACAGGGACCTACGAGCAGTACTTC.

The chain joins TRBV7-9 to TRBJ2-3; D not resolved. Germline V gene lookup returns CDR1 SEHNR and CDR2 FQNEAQ (reference sequence). V lost 5 bases, J lost 2 bases, and 8 bases lay in between. CDR3 length: 13 residues. CDR3 in DNA: TGTGCCAGCAGCCCTGTTTCCACAGATACGCAGTATTTT. As protein: CASSPVSTDTQYF.

The chain has TRBV6-5 and TRBJ2-2; no definite D call. Germline V gene lookup returns CDR1 MNHEY and CDR2 SVGAGI. With 0 bases removed from V and 7 bases from J, the gap between germline ends came to 12 bases. This CDR3 has 15 residues. DNA for the CDR3: TGTGCCAGCAGTTACTCCCGGTGGTATCGCGGGGAGCTGTTTTTT. It specifies CASSYSRWYRGELFF.

This clone was counted between two and nine times. This rearrangement joins TRBV27 to TRBJ2-3, with 8 bases identical to TRBD1. CDR3 length: 14 residues. Germline CDR1 MNHEY, CDR2 SMNVEV (reference sequence). J gave up 1 base and V 6 bases, and 3 bases lay outside the gene matches. DNA of the CDR3: TGTGCCAGCAGCAAGACAGGGGGCACAGATACGCAGTATTTT. Its translation: CASSKTGGTDTQYF.

This chain links TRBV27 with TRBJ1-5, with 9 bases lining up with TRBD1. The CDR3 is 15 residues long. Germline V gene lookup returns CDR1 MNHEY and CDR2 SMNVEV (reference sequence). V trimming: 1 base; J trimming: 4 bases; junction bases outside the gene matches: 2. CDR3: CASSLLGTGNQPQHF. Here the CDR3 DNA reads TGTGCCAGCAGTTTATTGGGGACAGGGAATCAGCCCCAGCATTTT.

The rearrangement uses TRBV7-8 and TRBJ1-1; no definite D call. Germline V gene lookup returns CDR1 SGHVS and CDR2 FQNEAQ. This CDR3 is built from 14 residues. Deletions cut 5 bases from V and 2 bases from J, with 12 bases between. For the CDR3, the DNA is TGTGCCAGCAGCCTCACGGGCGGCAACACTGAAGCTTTCTTT. It translates to CASSLTGGNTEAFF.

The chain has TRBV7-6 and TRBJ1-1; D not resolved. Trimming stripped 2 bases from V and 0 bases from J, with 13 bases between. The CDR3 extends over 16 amino acids. The V gene's germline CDR1 is SGHVS and CDR2 FNYEAQ. The CDR3 coding sequence is TGTGCCAGCAGCTTAACCCACCCGGCCCTGAACACTGAAGCTTTCTTT. This translates into CASSLTHPALNTEAFF.

This clone occurred once. For the CDR3, the DNA is TGTGCCAGCAGCTTAGTGGCGGGAGGGCTCTACGAGCAGTACTTC. Translating gives CASSLVAGGLYEQYF. V and J are TRBV7-9 and TRBJ2-7; 9 positions agree with TRBD2. The CDR3 has 15 amino acids. V lost 1 base and J lost 3; bases outside the gene matches: 4. Germline values: CDR1 SEHNR, CDR2 FQNEAQ (reference sequence). Complete variable domain (other parts from reference TRBV7-9 and TRBJ2-7): DTGVSQNPRHKITKRGQNVTFRCDPISEHNRLYWYRQTLGQGPEFLTYFQNEAQLEKSRLLSDRFSAERPKGSFSTLEIQRTEQGDSAMYLCASSLVAGGLYEQYFGPGTRLTVT.